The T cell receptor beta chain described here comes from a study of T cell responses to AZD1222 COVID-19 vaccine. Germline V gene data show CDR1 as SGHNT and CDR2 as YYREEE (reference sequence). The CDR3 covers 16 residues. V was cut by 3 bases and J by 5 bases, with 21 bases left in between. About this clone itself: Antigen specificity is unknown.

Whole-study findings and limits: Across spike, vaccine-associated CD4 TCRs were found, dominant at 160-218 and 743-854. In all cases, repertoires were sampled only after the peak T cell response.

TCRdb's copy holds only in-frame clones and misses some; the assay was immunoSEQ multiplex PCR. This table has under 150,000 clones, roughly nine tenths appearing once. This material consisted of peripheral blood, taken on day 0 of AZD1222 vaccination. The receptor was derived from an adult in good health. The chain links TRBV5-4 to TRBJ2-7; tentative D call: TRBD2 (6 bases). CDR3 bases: TGTGCCAGCAGCTCCTCCTCGACTAGAATGGGCCACGAGCAGTACTTC. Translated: CASSSSSTRMGHEQYF. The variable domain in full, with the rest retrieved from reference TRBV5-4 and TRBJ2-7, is ETGVTQSPTHLIKTRGQQVTLRCSSQSGHNTVSWYQQALGQGPQFIFQYYREEENGRGNFPPRFSGLQFPNYSSELNVNALELDDSALYLCASSSSSTRMGHEQYFGPGTRLTVT.